Below, one T cell receptor beta chain is given with its context. The assay was immunoSEQ multiplex PCR, and TCRdb's table has in-frame clones only and misses some. The data contain about 68,000 clones, roughly 86% of them singletons. These data are taken from a study of chemoradiotherapy in HPV16-positive cancers. In germline, CDR1 is LNHDA, CDR2 SQIVND (reference sequence). Trimming shortened V by 6 bases and J by 3 bases, and 13 bases separated the two germline ends. This CDR3 region has 14 residues. The material sequenced was blood, taken from a patient who underwent chemoradiotherapy. The V and J genes are TRBV19 and TRBJ2-3, with D perhaps matching TRBD1 (5 bases). The TCR originated in a human donor with HPV-associated anogenital cancer. This chain's CDR3 is CASREQGGTDTQYF. DNA of the CDR3: TGTGCCAGTAGAGAGCAGGGTGGTACAGATACGCAGTATTTT.